This T cell receptor (beta chain) comes out of a study of CXCR3-negative and CXCR3-positive naive CD8 T cells (dated by TCRdb to the late 2010s). About the full investigation: In total, around 150 million TRB reads were obtained, or roughly 1.5 +/- 0.3 million reads per library. The diversity and physicochemical repertoire analyses included 11 donors pooled from two independent experiments. TRBV-TRBJ cluster analysis included naive subsets from a handful of donors and memory cells from 3 donors. The investigation overall reported the following: Freshly isolated PBMCs were used for most assays because CXCR3 expression partially decreased after cryopreservation. Naive CXCR3-negative and CXCR3-positive cells from the same donor showed similar TRBV-TRBJ usage, whereas memory cells showed distinct patterns. Compared with CXCR3-negative naive cells, CXCR3-positive naive cells had TRB CDR3s with higher hydrophobicity (lower Kidera factor 4), lower energy, and higher strength and volume indices. Because surface CD5, which is linked to self-reactivity in mice, was comparable between the naive subsets, TCR interaction strength was also inferred from the physicochemical properties of TRB CDR3s. Both naive subsets had comparably high repertoire diversity, while memory CD8+ T cells had much lower repertoire diversity.

CDR1 SGHVS and CDR2 FNYEAQ are derived from the germline V gene. From cysteine to phenylalanine, the CDR3 is 15 amino acids long. The record lacks a DNA sequence. For every CD8+ T cell subset, fewer than 350,000 cells were flow-sorted straight into RLT lysis buffer, and each subset was sorted in triplicate. To keep memory contaminants out, a stringent definition of naive CD8+ T cells was applied: CD45RO-CCR7+CD27+CD95-. Standard density gradient centrifugation was used to isolate peripheral blood mononuclear cells from buffy coats. A FACSAria III was used to flow-sort naive CXCR3-negative and CXCR3-positive CD8+ T cells. Total RNA was extracted from sorted cells using an RNeasy Mini Kit. Sequencing took place on a NextSeq 550. The Human TCR Profiling Kit (MiLaboratory) was used to prepare UMI-labeled 5' RACE TRB cDNA libraries. The full amount of extracted RNA was used for cDNA synthesis, and the full amount of resulting cDNA was used for PCR amplification. The libraries were made side by side, with each library going through the same number of PCR cycles. Regarding the original processing steps: With a requirement of at least two reads per UMI, MIGEC and MiXCR extracted about 49,000 +/- 11,000 unique UMI-labeled TRB cDNA molecules per library. Each library averaged 40,000 +/- 10,000 functional in-frame TRB CDR3 nucleotide clonotypes without stop codons. After each sample was downsampled to 5000 UMI-labeled TRB molecules, VDJtools was used to calculate diversity metrics such as normalized Shannon-Wiener and Chao1. VDJtools computed clonotype-size-weighted physicochemical properties of the central five CDR3 residues: interaction energy, strength, volume and Kidera factor 4. TCRdb reprocessed the reads, so every CDR3 protein sequence counts as one entry and DNA is not shown. TCRdb's processing, not the study's, gives the V and J calls here. Per the sample table, the count is approximately 6,100 distinct CDR3 sequences. The ten top clones hold approximately 2% of the sample.

Worth noting for this clonotype: Its antigen remains unidentified.

The clonotype comes from a human donor in good health. Some clones in this sample may be carry-over from other donors' samples. Specimen: naive CXCR3+ CD8+ T cells from blood. The cell subset or site tag for this specimen amounts to: CD45RO-CCR7+CD27+CD95- naive CD8+ T cells expressing CXCR3 (TNR3+). The chain joins TRBV7-6 to TRBJ1-6; the D call of TRBD1 rests on TCRdb alone, since no DNA is present to check it. The CDR3 protein is CASSTRQGANSPLHF.